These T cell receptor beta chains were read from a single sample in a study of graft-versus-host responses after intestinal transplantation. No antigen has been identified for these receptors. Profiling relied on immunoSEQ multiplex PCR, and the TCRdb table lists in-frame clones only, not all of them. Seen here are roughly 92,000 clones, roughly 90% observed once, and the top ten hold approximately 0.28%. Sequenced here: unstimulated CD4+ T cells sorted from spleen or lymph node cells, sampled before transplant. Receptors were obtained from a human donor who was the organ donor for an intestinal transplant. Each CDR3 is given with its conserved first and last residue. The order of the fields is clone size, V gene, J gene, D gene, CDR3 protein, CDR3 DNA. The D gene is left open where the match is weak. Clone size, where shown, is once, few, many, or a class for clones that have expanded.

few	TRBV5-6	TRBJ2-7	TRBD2	CASRGSSYEQYF	TGTGCCAGCCGCGGGAGCTCCTACGAGCAGTACTTC
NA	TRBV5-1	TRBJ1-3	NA	CASSLHWGGLGNTIYF	TGCGCCAGCAGCTTGCACTGGGGGGGCCTTGGAAACACCATATATTTT
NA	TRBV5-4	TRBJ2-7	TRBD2	CASSLAGAPYEQYF	TGTGCCAGCAGCTTAGCGGGAGCACCCTACGAGCAGTACTTC
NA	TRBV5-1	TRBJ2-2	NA	CASSLSLGLGELFF	TGCGCCAGCAGCTTGTCACTAGGCCTAGGGGAGCTGTTTTTT
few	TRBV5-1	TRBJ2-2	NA	CASSLTVDTGELFF	TGCGCCAGCAGCCTGACAGTAGACACCGGGGAGCTGTTTTTT
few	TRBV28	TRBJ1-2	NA	CASSVAGRRGYGYTF	TGTGCCAGCAGCGTCGCCGGCCGAAGAGGGTATGGCTACACCTTC
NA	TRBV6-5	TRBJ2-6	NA	CASRRSGANVLTF	TGTGCCAGCCGTCGGTCTGGGGCCAACGTCCTGACTTTC
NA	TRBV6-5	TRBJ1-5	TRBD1	CASSLDRGHNQPQHF	TGTGCCAGCAGCCTGGACAGGGGGCACAATCAGCCCCAGCATTTT
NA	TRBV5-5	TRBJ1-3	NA	CASSPAGGYTIYF	TGTGCCAGCAGCCCCGCCGGGGGGTACACCATATATTTT
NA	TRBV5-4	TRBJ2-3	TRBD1	CASSAGQGGDTQYF	TGTGCCAGCAGCGCTGGACAGGGGGGAGATACGCAGTATTTT
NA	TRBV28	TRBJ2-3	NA	CASSYPSSGSTDTQYF	TGTGCCAGCAGTTACCCCTCGAGCGGGAGCACAGATACGCAGTATTTT
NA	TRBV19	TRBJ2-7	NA	CASSIPGTLSYEQYF	TGTGCCAGTAGTATCCCCGGGACATTGTCCTACGAGCAGTACTTC
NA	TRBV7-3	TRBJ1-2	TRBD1	CASSPFRDRVGGYTF	TGTGCCAGCAGCCCTTTCCGGGACAGGGTAGGGGGCTACACCTTC
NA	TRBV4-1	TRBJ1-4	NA	CASRRTEPEKLFF	TGCGCCAGCAGGCGGACAGAACCCGAAAAACTGTTTTTT
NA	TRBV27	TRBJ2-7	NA	CASSFLARRSYEQYF	TGTGCCAGCAGTTTTCTAGCTCGGAGAAGCTACGAGCAGTACTTC
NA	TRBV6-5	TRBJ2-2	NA	CASSRREAGELFF	TGTGCCAGCAGTCGGAGGGAGGCCGGGGAGCTGTTTTTT
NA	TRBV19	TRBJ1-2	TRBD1	CASSIERQGIYGYTF	TGTGCCAGTAGTATCGAGAGACAGGGGATATATGGCTACACCTTC
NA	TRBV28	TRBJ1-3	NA	CASSTPGQSSSGNTIYF	TGTGCCAGCAGCACGCCTGGACAGTCCAGCTCTGGAAACACCATATATTTT
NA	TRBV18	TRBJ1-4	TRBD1	CASSPRGGRSTNEKLFF	TGTGCCAGCTCACCACGAGGGGGCCGTTCAACTAATGAAAAACTGTTTTTT
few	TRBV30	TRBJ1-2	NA	CAWSVVQVDYTF	TGTGCCTGGAGTGTCGTCCAGGTTGACTACACCTTC
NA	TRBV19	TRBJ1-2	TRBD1	CATAVGQLTGGSGYTF	TGTGCCACGGCCGTGGGACAGTTAACAGGGGGTTCTGGCTACACCTTC
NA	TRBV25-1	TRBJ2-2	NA	CASSRSLSTGELFF	TGTGCCAGCAGTAGGAGTTTAAGCACCGGGGAGCTGTTTTTT
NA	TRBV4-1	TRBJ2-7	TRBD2	CASSHRERESALLYF	TGCGCCAGCAGCCACAGAGAGCGGGAGTCAGCCCTTTTATACTTC
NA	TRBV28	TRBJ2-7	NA	CASSLSGVYEQYF	TGTGCCAGCAGTTTATCGGGGGTATACGAGCAGTACTTC
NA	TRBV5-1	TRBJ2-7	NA	CASSLEQRINRTYEQYF	TGCGCCAGCAGCTTGGAACAGAGAATAAACAGGACCTACGAGCAGTACTTC
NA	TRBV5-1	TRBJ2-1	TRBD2	CASSLAKLAGGNEQFF	TGCGCCAGCAGCTTGGCCAAGCTAGCGGGAGGCAATGAGCAGTTCTTC
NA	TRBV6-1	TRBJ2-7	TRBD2	CASRRPGLPYEQYF	TGTGCCAGCAGGAGGCCGGGACTACCCTACGAGCAGTACTTC
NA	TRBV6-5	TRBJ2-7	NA	CASSPGSTGSYEQYF	TGTGCCAGCAGTCCGGGATCGACAGGTTCCTACGAGCAGTACTTC
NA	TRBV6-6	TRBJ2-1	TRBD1	CASSHRDRDNEQFF	TGTGCCAGCAGCCACCGGGACAGGGATAATGAGCAGTTCTTC
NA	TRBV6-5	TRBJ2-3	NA	CASSYSRGGVADTQYF	TGTGCCAGCAGTTACTCGAGGGGGGGGGTGGCAGATACGCAGTATTTT
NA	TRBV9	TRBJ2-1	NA	CASSVDWYNEQFF	TGTGCCAGCAGCGTAGACTGGTACAATGAGCAGTTCTTC
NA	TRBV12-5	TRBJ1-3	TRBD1	CASGLVLLGQGTSGNTIYF	TGTGCTAGTGGTTTGGTACTGTTAGGACAGGGCACCTCTGGAAACACCATATATTTT
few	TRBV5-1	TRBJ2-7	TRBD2	CASSLWLAGREQYF	TGCGCCAGCAGCTTGTGGCTAGCGGGGCGTGAGCAGTACTTC
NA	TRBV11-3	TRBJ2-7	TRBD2	CASSLGGGGYEQYF	TGTGCCAGCAGCTTAGGCGGGGGAGGGTACGAGCAGTACTTC
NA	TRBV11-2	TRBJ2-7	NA	CASSEQGVSIYEQYF	TGTGCCAGCAGCGAACAGGGAGTCTCCATCTACGAGCAGTACTTC
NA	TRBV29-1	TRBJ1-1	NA	CSVAGTEAFF	TGCAGCGTTGCGGGGACTGAAGCTTTCTTT
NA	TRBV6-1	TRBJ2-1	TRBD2	CASSLSASGRNEQFF	TGTGCCAGCAGCCTGTCGGCTAGCGGGAGGAATGAGCAGTTCTTC
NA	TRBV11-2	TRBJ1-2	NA	CASSLGLGGQAHGYTF	TGTGCCAGCAGCTTAGGGCTCGGGGGGCAGGCACATGGCTACACCTTC
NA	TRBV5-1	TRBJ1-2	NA	CASSFEGFGYTF	TGCGCCAGCAGCTTCGAGGGTTTTGGCTACACCTTC
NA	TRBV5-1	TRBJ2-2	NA	CASSLQGAGELFF	TGCGCCAGCAGCTTACAGGGTGCCGGGGAGCTGTTTTTT
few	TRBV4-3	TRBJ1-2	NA	CASSLRTADYGYTF	TGCGCCAGCAGCCTACGGACAGCAGACTATGGCTACACCTTC
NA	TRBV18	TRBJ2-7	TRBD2	CASSPELAGVLGEQYF	TGTGCCAGCTCACCAGAACTAGCGGGAGTATTGGGGGAGCAGTACTTC
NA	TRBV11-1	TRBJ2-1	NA	CASDHPGLRGNEQFF	TGTGCCAGCGATCATCCGGGACTGAGAGGAAATGAGCAGTTCTTC
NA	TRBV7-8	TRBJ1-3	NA	CASSPAVTTIYF	TGTGCCAGCAGCCCAGCGGTCACCACCATATATTTT